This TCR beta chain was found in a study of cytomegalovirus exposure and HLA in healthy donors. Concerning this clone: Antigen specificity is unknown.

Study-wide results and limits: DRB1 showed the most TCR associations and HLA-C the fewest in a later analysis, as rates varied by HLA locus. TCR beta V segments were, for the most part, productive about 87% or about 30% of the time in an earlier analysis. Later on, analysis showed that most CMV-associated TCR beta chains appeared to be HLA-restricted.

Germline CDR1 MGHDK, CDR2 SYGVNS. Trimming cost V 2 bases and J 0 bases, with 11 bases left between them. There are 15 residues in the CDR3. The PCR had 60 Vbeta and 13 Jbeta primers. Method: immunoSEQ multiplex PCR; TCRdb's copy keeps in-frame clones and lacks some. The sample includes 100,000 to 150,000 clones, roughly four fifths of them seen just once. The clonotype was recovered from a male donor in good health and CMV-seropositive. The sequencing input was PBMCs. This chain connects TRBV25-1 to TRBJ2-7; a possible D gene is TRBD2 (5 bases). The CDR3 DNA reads TGTGCCAGCAGTGAACTGGGTGGGAGCTCCTACGAGCAGTACTTC. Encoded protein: CASSELGGSSYEQYF.